These T cell receptor beta chains were read from a single sample in a study of T cells after yellow fever vaccination. TCRdb ran MiXCR on the 5' RACE reads and lists one entry per CDR3 protein. The sample holds approximately 550,000 distinct CDR3 sequences, around 21% seen once. This specimen consisted of PBMCs, obtained 15 days after the yellow fever booster vaccination. These TCRs come from a man under 40 who received the YFV17D yellow fever vaccine. Each CDR3 is given with its conserved first and last residue. The D gene is left open where the match is weak. The size of a clone is reported for some rows only, either as once, few or many, or as a class for expanded clones.

.	TRBJ2-7	TRBV20-1	TRBD1	CSASNPRDRAYEQYF	TGCAGTGCCTCCAACCCCCGGGACAGGGCCTACGAGCAGTACTTC
few	TRBJ2-1	TRBV12-3/TRBV12-4	TRBD2	CASSFGLAGEGRQFF	TGTGCCAGCAGTTTCGGACTAGCGGGAGAGGGGAGGCAGTTCTTC
.	TRBJ2-3	TRBV18	.	CASSPGPHSTDTQYF	TGTGCCAGCTCACCAGGGCCGCACAGCACAGATACGCAGTATTTT
many	TRBJ2-1	TRBV7-9	.	CASSLWADIYNEQFF	TGTGCCAGCAGCTTATGGGCGGACATATACAATGAGCAGTTCTTC
few	TRBJ2-7	TRBV18	.	CASSPGQGGGYEQYF	TGTGCCAGCTCCCCTGGACAGGGAGGGGGCTACGAGCAGTACTTC
.	TRBJ1-5	TRBV12-3/TRBV12-4	.	CASRLSNQPQHF	TGTGCCAGCAGGTTAAGCAATCAGCCCCAGCATTTT
few	TRBJ1-1	TRBV16	.	CASSQRTENTEAFF	TGTGCCAGCAGCCAACGGACGGAAAACACTGAAGCTTTCTTT
.	TRBJ1-2	TRBV24-1	.	CATSRSNYGYTF	TGTGCCACCAGTAGGAGTAACTATGGCTACACCTTC
few	TRBJ1-2	TRBV12-3/TRBV12-4	.	CASSPDGVGGYTF	TGTGCCAGCAGTCCCGATGGCGTGGGTGGCTACACCTTC
.	TRBJ2-7	TRBV5-1	TRBD2	CASSIRTSGSSYEQYF	TGCGCCAGCAGCATCCGGACTAGCGGGAGCTCCTACGAGCAGTACTTC
few	TRBJ1-2	TRBV7-9	.	CASSFPESGDGYTF	TGTGCCAGCAGCTTCCCCGAGTCCGGGGATGGCTACACCTTC
few	TRBJ2-5	TRBV7-8	.	CASSLVGGRSGETQYF	TGTGCCAGCAGCTTAGTGGGGGGGCGTTCGGGAGAGACCCAGTACTTC
few	TRBJ1-6	TRBV20-1	.	CSASPGPLHF	TGCAGTGCCTCCCCAGGCCCCCTCCACTTT
.	TRBJ2-7	TRBV10-2	.	CASSEGGGTGQYF	TGCGCCAGCAGTGAAGGGGGAGGGACAGGGCAGTACTTC
few	TRBJ2-3	TRBV7-6	TRBD2	CASSSPTSGKGDTQYF	TGTGCCAGCAGCTCCCCGACTAGCGGGAAGGGGGATACGCAGTATTTT
.	TRBJ2-1	TRBV15	.	CATSDRDSAYNEQFF	TGTGCCACCAGCGACCGGGACTCCGCCTACAATGAGCAGTTCTTC
.	TRBJ2-7	TRBV30	TRBD1	CAWSRQGTGEQYF	TGTGCCTGGAGTCGACAGGGGACGGGGGAGCAGTACTTC
.	TRBJ2-4	TRBV5-1	.	CASSSPRDTGANIQYF	TGCGCCAGCAGCTCACCGAGGGACACGGGGGCGAACATTCAGTACTTC
.	TRBJ2-1	TRBV11-2	TRBD2	CASSFGLAGDTEQFF	TGTGCCAGCAGCTTTGGACTAGCGGGAGATACTGAGCAGTTCTTC
many	TRBJ2-3	TRBV20-1	TRBD2	CSARYRFLAGDPTDTQYF	TGCAGTGCTAGATACCGTTTTCTAGCGGGAGATCCGACAGATACGCAGTATTTT
many	TRBJ2-3	TRBV20-1	TRBD1	CSAAGTGSTDTQYF	TGCAGTGCGGCCGGGACAGGGAGCACAGATACGCAGTATTTT
.	TRBJ2-7	TRBV6-2/TRBV6-3	TRBD1	CASSPTGQGSYEQYF	TGTGCCAGCAGCCCGACGGGACAGGGCTCCTACGAGCAGTACTTC